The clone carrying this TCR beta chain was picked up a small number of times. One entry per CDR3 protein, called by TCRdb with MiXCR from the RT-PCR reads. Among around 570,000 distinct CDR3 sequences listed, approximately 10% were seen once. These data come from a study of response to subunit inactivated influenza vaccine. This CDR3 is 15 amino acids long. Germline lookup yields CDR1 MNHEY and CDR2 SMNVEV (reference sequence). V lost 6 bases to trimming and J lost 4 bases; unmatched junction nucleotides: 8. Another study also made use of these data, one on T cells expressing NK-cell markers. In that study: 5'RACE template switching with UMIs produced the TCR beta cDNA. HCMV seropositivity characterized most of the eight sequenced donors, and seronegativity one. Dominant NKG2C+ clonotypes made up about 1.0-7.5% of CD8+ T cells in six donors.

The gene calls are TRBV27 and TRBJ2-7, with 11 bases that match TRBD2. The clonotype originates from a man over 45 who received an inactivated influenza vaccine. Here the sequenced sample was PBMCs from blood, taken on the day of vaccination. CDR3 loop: CASSLATSGIYEQYF. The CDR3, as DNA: TGTGCCAGCAGCCTGGCGACTAGCGGGATTTACGAGCAGTACTTC.